The following is a T cell receptor (beta chain) sequence with its context. Its antigen remains unidentified. The record has no base qualities; no much larger clone is one base away. V is reduced by 0 bases and J by 4 bases, leaving a spacing of 12 bases between them. The CDR3 numbers 14 residues from cysteine through phenylalanine. Kept here is only the CDR3 DNA, which spans 42 bases and is read in frame from base 1. The germline V gene (reference sequence) specifies GTSNPN as CDR1 and SVGIG as CDR2. Each collaborating institution followed its own protocols to collect whole blood in K2EDTA tubes. For TCRbeta analysis, collaborator samples were shipped as frozen whole blood, as isolated PBMCs, or as DNA extracted from either sample type. TCRbeta CDR3 regions were amplified from genomic DNA by means of the immunoSEQ Assay, a bias-controlled multiplex PCR. Regarding the original processing steps: The number of nucleated cells in each sample was estimated from the amplification of reference gene primers within the assay. To quantify the absolute abundance of each unique TCRbeta CDR3 rearrangement, sequence reads were collapsed and filtered. For each sample, productive Simpson clonality was calculated as the square root of Simpson's diversity index across productive rearrangements. Sourced from immuneACCESS, this table was stored by TCRdb with only in-frame sequences that have V and J called. A share of the clones is absent; for the studies checked, an unresolved V gene accounts for under half, and the remainder has no known explanation. V and J calls plus clone size are reproduced from that table; the DNA served to infer D and trimming. The sample contains about 92,000 clones, 70% to 85% of them found a single time. The top ten hold around 11% of the sample.

The sample belongs to a study of blood T cell repertoires in COVID-19 (dated by TCRdb to between 2020 and 2021). Broadly, across the study: Samples from collaborators originated in the United States, Italy and Spain and spanned both the acute and convalescent phases of COVID-19. Deeply sampled blood TCRbeta repertoires from subjects exposed to, actively infected with, or recovered from COVID-19 were included in the dataset. Where available, HLA class I and class II types were taken from metadata supplied by the sample provider and were not determined by assay-based typing. Sample metadata almost always included a de-identified subject ID, COVID-19 status, age in years and sex. The samples were drawn from two sources: the first 160 participants of the ongoing ImmuneRACE study, and some 1,300 subjects contributed by 6 global collaborators. The prospective study material was composed of cDNA or gDNA derived from T cells, B-cell-depleted T cells, or PBMCs. The repertoires were made available in a free public database intended to serve as a resource for research on the immune response to SARS-CoV-2. General conclusions and limits of the study: The amount of clinical and demographic metadata varied by source and participant and was provided uncurated.

This clonotype was obtained from a human donor in a cohort sampled during active COVID-19. Input material: peripheral blood. The receptor chain draws on TRBV30 and TRBJ1-2; no D gene call is confident. The CDR3 has the sequence CAWSVLRHPYGYTF. The sequenced DNA is TGTGCCTGGAGTGTTCTCAGGCACCCCTATGGCTACACCTTC.